A single sample is the source of the 5 T cell receptor beta chains below, sequenced in a study of CD8 T cells in Susac syndrome. A quantity of roughly 0.5 to 1 ug RNA underwent reverse transcription using random hexamers. TCRdb independently ran MiXCR on the immunoSEQ multiplex PCR reads; one entry per CDR3 protein. Among about 200,000 distinct CDR3 sequences listed, roughly 96% were seen once. The sequenced sample was CD4+ T cells from PBMCs. Receptor source: a human donor with multiple sclerosis.

The V gene is TRBV1, the J gene TRBJ1-2; the table assigns TRBD1, which was not confirmed against the DNA. TRBV1 is flagged as a pseudogene. The CDR3 is 17 amino acids. CDR3 sequence reads: CTSSQVAATEDNYGYTF. The CDR3 nucleotides are TGCACCAGCAGCCAAGTAGCCGCGACAGAAGACAACTATGGCTACACCTTC.

V is TRBV21-1 and J is TRBJ2-7; TRBD1, as called in the table, went unchecked against the DNA. TRBV21-1 is described as a pseudogene. The CDR3 is 16 residues long. The CDR3 DNA reads as TGTGCCAGCAGCAAAACCGGGACAGCTCTTTCCTACGAGCAGTACTTC. This encodes CASSKTGTALSYEQYF.

The chain joins TRBV5-1 to TRBJ1-1, with 8 bases aligning to TRBD1. J was trimmed by 8 bases and V by 4 bases; bases with no gene match: 7. CDR3 length: 13 amino acids. Germline values: CDR1 SGHRS, CDR2 YFSETQ. The DNA of the CDR3 is TGCGCCAGCAGCCCGGACAGGGTAGCCGAAGCTTTCTTT. Its translation is CASSPDRVAEAFF. The full variable domain, rest sourced from reference TRBV5-1 and TRBJ1-1, is KAGVTQTPRYLIKTRGQQVTLSCSPISGHRSVSWYQQTPGQGLQFLFEYFSETQRNKGNFPGRFSGRQFSNSRSEMNVSTLELGDSALYLCASSPDRVAEAFFGQGTRLTVV.

The genes are TRBV29-1 and TRBJ2-1, with a possible D match to TRBD2 (6 bases). The CDR3 sequence is 14 residues long. CDR1 and CDR2 from the germline V gene are SQVTM and ANQGSEA. V was cut by 6 bases and J by 9 bases, with 21 bases left in between. As DNA, the CDR3 is TGCAGCGTGGCGGGGAGTACTACGTCGGGTGAGCAGTTCTTC. Translation gives CSVAGSTTSGEQFF.

The rearrangement joins TRBV29-1 to TRBJ1-1; no reliable D call. Germline CDR1 reads SQVTM; CDR2 reads ANQGSEA. V was pared by 5 bases and J by 5 bases, with 18 bases between. This CDR3 spans 14 amino acids. CDR3 in amino acids: CSVKRGEVWTEAFF. The CDR3 DNA sequence: TGCAGCGTTAAAAGAGGAGAGGTGTGGACTGAAGCTTTCTTT.